The rows below give T cell receptor beta chains drawn from one sample of a study of identical twins. One entry per CDR3 protein results from TCRdb running MiXCR on the 5' RACE reads. The sample lists some 1,700,000 distinct CDR3 sequences, 32% occurring once. Sample: cord blood. Receptors originate from a newborn girl in good health. Both conserved end residues are part of each CDR3. Each record gives: V gene, J gene, D gene, clone size, CDR3 DNA, CDR3 protein. A D gene is named only where the DNA matches it firmly. Size is stated for part of the rows, as once, few or many counts, or as a class when the clone is expanded.

>TRBV9|TRBJ2-1|NA|few
TGTGCCATCAGCGTAGCTAAAACCAATGAGCAGTTCTTC
CAISVAKTNEQFF
>TRBV21-1|TRBJ1-5|NA|NA
TGTGCCAGCAGCAAATGGGGTAGGGGACCCCCTTTGGATATTAGCAATCAGCCCCAGCATTTT
CASSKWGRGPPLDISNQPQHF
>TRBV2|TRBJ1-1|NA|NA
TGTGCCAGCACGGCCACTGAAGCTTTCTTT
CASTATEAFF
>TRBV24-1|TRBJ2-5|NA|NA
TGTGCCACCAGTGATTTAGGGGCAGCAGAAGAGACCCAGTACTTC
CATSDLGAAEETQYF
>TRBV28|TRBJ1-1|NA|NA
TGTGCCAGCAGTGGCGGGGGTCTCGCTTTAATGAACACTGAAGCTTTCTTT
CASSGGGLALMNTEAFF
>TRBV20-1|TRBJ2-7|NA|few
TGCAGTGCCCAGGGGGGGCGGGAGGCCCCCTACGAGCAGTACTTC
CSAQGGREAPYEQYF
>TRBV3-1|TRBJ2-3|NA|NA
TGTACCAGCAGCCAAGATCCGGGACGGGTTCGCACAGATACGCAGTATTTT
CTSSQDPGRVRTDTQYF
>TRBV12-3/TRBV12-4|TRBJ2-1|NA|NA
TGTGCCAGCAGTTCCGGGCCTACAAGGGGGGGACACAATGAGCAGTTCTTC
CASSSGPTRGGHNEQFF
>TRBV7-9|TRBJ1-2|TRBD1|once
TGTGCCAGCAGCGACCGGGACAGGGGGCAAGGCTACACCTTC
CASSDRDRGQGYTF
>TRBV13|TRBJ1-6|TRBD1|few
TGTGCCAGCAGCTCAGGGGGTAATAATTCACCCCTCCACTTT
CASSSGGNNSPLHF
>TRBV6-5|TRBJ2-7|TRBD1|NA
TGTGCCACCTCGGACAGGGAGAGTCACGAGCAGTACTTC
CATSDRESHEQYF